This TCR beta chain derives from a study of blood T cell repertoires in COVID-19. Overall study: COVID-19 samples from acute and convalescent phases originated in the United States, Italy and Spain. In each case, the material was cDNA or gDNA derived from T cells, B-cell-depleted T cells, or PBMCs.

As originally analysed: Estimated nucleated cell counts came from reference gene primer amplification. Clones were read by immunoSEQ multiplex PCR, and TCRdb kept only the in-frame ones, dropping some. That table is the source of V, J and clone size, and D and trimming were worked out from the DNA. In the table there are some 150,000 clones, less than 90% of which are singletons. The Seattle patients joined while their infection was active and were tracked longitudinally afterward. The CDR3 consists of 14 residues. Trimming cost V 3 bases and J 1 base, with 8 bases left between them. The germline V gene has CDR1 SGHNT and CDR2 YYREEE (reference sequence).

Input material: peripheral blood. This rearrangement joins TRBV5-4 to TRBJ1-5; possibly TRBD1 for D (6 bases). This receptor was obtained from a woman aged 55 to 70 with COVID-19, enrolled during active disease. The CDR3 DNA follows: TGTGCCAGCAGCTCAGGGACAAGCAATCAGCCCCAGCATTTT. It codes for CASSSGTSNQPQHF.